Each of the 27 T cell receptor beta chains below was sequenced from the same sample in a study of blood T cell repertoires in COVID-19. This table comes from immunoSEQ multiplex PCR, and its TCRdb copy is limited to in-frame clones, with some not included. This sample has approximately 260,000 clones, with around 89% found just once. Sequenced input: PBMCs or T cells enriched from blood (not recorded which). The receptor source for this set is a woman aged 40-49 years with acute COVID-19.

The gene calls are TRBV11-3 and TRBJ1-1; 9 nucleotides agree with TRBD1. The length of the CDR3 is 14 residues. CDR1 and CDR2 from the germline V gene are SGHNT and YENEEA. The junction had 5 bases not matched to a gene; V was cut back by 5 bases and J by 4 bases. The CDR3 reads CASSQTGGSTEAFF. CDR3 DNA sequence: TGTGCCAGCAGCCAGACAGGGGGAAGCACTGAAGCTTTCTTT.

The rearrangement links TRBV28 to TRBJ2-7; 8 nucleotides agree with TRBD2. Per germline, CDR1 MDHEN and CDR2 SYDVKM. The V segment lost 4 bases and the J segment 5 bases; nucleotides outside the gene matches: 7. The CDR3 is 14 amino acids. The CDR3 loop reads CASSSYERENEQYV. The CDR3 nucleotides read TGTGCCAGCAGTTCCTACGAGCGGGAGAACGAGCAGTACGTC.

The rearrangement joins TRBV24-1 to TRBJ2-3; D uncertain. Between the trimmed V and J ends, which lost 3 bases and 0 bases, there was a span of 3 bases. The germline V gene has CDR1 KGHDR and CDR2 SFDVKD. The CDR3 contains 13 residues. The CDR3 coding sequence is TGTGCCACCAGTGATGCGAGCACAGATACGCAGTATTTT. This encodes CATSDASTDTQYF.

The V call is TRBV9, the J call TRBJ1-5, with 7 bases that match TRBD1. V shed 5 bases and J 1 base; nucleotides not matched to a gene: 12. The CDR3 extends over 17 amino acids. The V gene's germline CDR1 is SGDLS and CDR2 YYNGEE. CDR3 loop: CASSTDREYGSNQPQHF. CDR3 sequence (DNA): TGTGCCAGCAGTACAGACAGGGAGTATGGAAGCAATCAGCCCCAGCATTTT.

This clone was observed once. Other DNA sequences in this sample translate to the same CDR3. The rearrangement uses TRBV15 and TRBJ1-2, with D perhaps TRBD1 (6 bases). This CDR3 comprises 14 residues. CDR1 and CDR2 from the germline V gene are LNHNV and YYDKDF (reference sequence). With 1 base removed from V and 2 bases from J, the gap between germline ends came to 8 bases. In DNA form, the CDR3 reads TGTGCCACCAGCAGAGGGCAGGGGAACTATGGCTACACCTTC. Translated, it gives CATSRGQGNYGYTF.

DNA of the CDR3: TGTGCCAGCTCACCACGGACAGGGATGGATACCGGGGAGCTGTTTTTT. It encodes CASSPRTGMDTGELFF. This chain uses TRBV18 with TRBJ2-2; TRBD1 matches at 8 bases. Germline values: CDR1 KGHSH, CDR2 LQKENI. The junction had 6 bases not matched to a gene; V was cut back by 1 base and J by 5 bases. The CDR3 is made up of 16 amino acids.

The rearrangement uses TRBV3-1 (or the pseudogene TRBV3-2) and TRBJ2-7; 8 nucleotides line up with TRBD2. The V segment lost 5 bases and the J segment 3 bases; nucleotides outside the gene matches: 3. Per the germline V gene, CDR1 is LGHDT and CDR2 is YNNKEL (reference sequence). This CDR3 region has 13 residues. In DNA, the CDR3 is TGTGCCAGCAGCGGGACTAGGGTCTACGAGCAGTACGTC. Amino acid sequence: CASSGTRVYEQYV.

The chain couples TRBV20-1 to TRBJ2-7; no firm D call. Trimming pared 3 bases from V and 7 bases from J, leaving 13 bases between. The germline V gene has CDR1 DFQATT and CDR2 SNEGSKA (reference sequence). The length of the CDR3 is 12 residues. As DNA, the CDR3 is TGCAGTGCTAGTTCAGACTCCGGGGAGCAGTACTTC. Encoded protein: CSASSDSGEQYF.

This chain links TRBV6-5 with TRBJ1-1; D unresolved. Germline assignment: CDR1 MNHEY and CDR2 SVGAGI. V was shortened by 4 bases and J by 6 bases, with 12 bases between the two germline ends. CDR3 length: 13 amino acids. The CDR3 bases are TGTGCCAGCAGTTCTACGAATAGCCCTGAAGCTTTCTTT. Translation: CASSSTNSPEAFF.

J is TRBJ2-7 and V is TRBV30, with TRBD1 identical over 8 bases. In germline, CDR1 is GTSNPN, CDR2 SVGIG (reference sequence). The CDR3 extends over 14 amino acids. J gave up 2 bases and V 0 bases, and 3 bases lay outside the gene matches. This CDR3 is CAWSVGTGPYEQYV. The CDR3 bases are TGTGCCTGGAGTGTGGGGACAGGACCCTACGAGCAGTACGTC.

J is TRBJ2-7 and V is TRBV10-3; a weak D match, TRBD2 (5 bases). CDR3 length: 14 residues. Trimming removed 5 bases from V and 4 bases from J, with 15 bases in between. The V gene's germline CDR1 is ENHRY and CDR2 SYGVKD. The CDR3, as DNA: TGTGCCATCAGTCGTGTTGGTAGCGCATACGAGCAGTACGTC. Residues: CAISRVGSAYEQYV.

The V gene is TRBV28, the J gene TRBJ2-7, with TRBD1 as a possible D gene (5 bases). The CDR3 is made up of 15 amino acids. The germline gives CDR1 MDHEN, CDR2 SYDVKM. V was pared by 5 bases and J by 0 bases, with 14 bases between. CDR3 sequence (DNA): TGTGCCAGCAGTCCGACGGACAACCTCTCCTACGAGCAGTACTTC. It codes for CASSPTDNLSYEQYF.

The chain links TRBV7-9 to TRBJ1-1; perhaps TRBD1 as D (6 bases). The germline V gene has CDR1 SEHNR and CDR2 FQNEAQ (reference sequence). V lost 2 bases and J 5 bases, leaving 18 bases between the germline ends. The CDR3 consists of 16 residues. CDR3 amino acids: CASSLYGIRGGTEAFF. In DNA form, the CDR3 reads TGTGCCAGCAGCTTATACGGGATACGAGGGGGAACTGAAGCTTTCTTT.

CDR3 region: CASSLPGGSYEQYF. CDR3 coding DNA: TGTGCCAGCAGTTTACCCGGAGGCTCCTACGAGCAGTACTTC. The gene calls are TRBV28 and TRBJ2-7; the D gene is possibly TRBD2 (5 bases). Germline V gene lookup returns CDR1 MDHEN and CDR2 SYDVKM. The V end was cut by 2 bases, the J end by 0 bases, with 8 bases between. The CDR3 length is 14 residues.

This chain connects TRBV7-3 to TRBJ2-7; the D is unclear. Germline loops: CDR1 SGHTA, CDR2 FQGTGA. With 3 bases removed from V and 0 bases from J, the gap between germline ends came to 12 bases. CDR3 length: 15 residues. The CDR3 spells CASSFGPPSSYEQYF. The CDR3 coding sequence is TGTGCCAGCAGCTTTGGTCCTCCTAGCTCCTACGAGCAGTACTTC.

The gene calls are TRBV7-9 and TRBJ1-5; 8 positions agree with TRBD1. The CDR3 loop spans 14 amino acids. Germline V CDR1 and CDR2: SEHNR, FQNEAQ (reference sequence). Losses at the gene ends were 1 base for V and 7 bases for J; bases not matched to a gene: 3. The CDR3 sequence is CASSLGRGPQPQHF. CDR3 nucleotides: TGTGCCAGCAGCTTAGGCAGGGGGCCGCAGCCCCAGCATTTT.

The chain recombines TRBV18 with TRBJ2-2; no clear D. V lost 4 bases and J lost 4, with 16 bases in between. Germline V gene sequence: CDR1 KGHSH, CDR2 LQKENI. The CDR3 length is 16 residues. The CDR3 loop is CASSRSKLQSTGELFF. For the CDR3, the DNA is TGTGCCAGCTCACGGTCCAAGCTCCAATCCACCGGGGAGCTGTTTTTT.

The rearrangement joins TRBV2 to TRBJ2-7, with 9 bases lining up with TRBD1. The germline gives CDR1 SNHLY, CDR2 FYNNEI. CDR3 length equals 12 residues. V lost 7 bases to trimming and J lost 6 bases; unmatched junction nucleotides: 4. CDR3 region: CASKGQGREQYF. CDR3 DNA sequence: TGTGCCAGCAAGGGACAGGGTCGCGAGCAGTACTTC.

The chain couples TRBV5-4 to TRBJ1-3; the D is unclear. Per germline, CDR1 SGHNT and CDR2 YYREEE (reference sequence). The CDR3 has 16 residues. The V end lost 3 bases, the J end lost 0 bases, and 13 bases lay between the germline ends. This CDR3 reads CASSSTAGSSGNTIYF. The DNA of the CDR3 is TGTGCCAGCAGCTCCACTGCTGGGAGCTCTGGAAACACCATATATTTT.

This sequence joins TRBV15 and TRBJ1-5; a possible D gene is TRBD1 (5 bases). This CDR3 is built from 14 residues. V was trimmed by 4 bases and J by 1 base, leaving 8 bases between them. Germline V CDR1 and CDR2: LNHNV, YYDKDF (reference sequence). The CDR3 DNA is TGTGCCACCAGCAACGGGGGGAGCAATCAGCCCCAGCATTTT. Protein sequence: CATSNGGSNQPQHF.

The chain is built from TRBV9 and TRBJ1-2; TRBD1 matches 7 bases. Germline CDR1 is SGDLS and CDR2 is YYNGEE. This CDR3 has 15 residues. J was trimmed by 0 bases and V by 3 bases; bases with no gene match: 5. The CDR3 region has the DNA TGTGCCAGCAGCGCACAGGGGAGAGCTAACTATGGCTACACCTTC. It encodes CASSAQGRANYGYTF.

J is TRBJ2-2 and V is TRBV28, with a tentative D call TRBD1 (6 bases). Germline V lookup: CDR1 MDHEN, CDR2 SYDVKM. The V gene lost 3 bases and the J gene lost 4 bases, with 12 bases spanning the gap. The CDR3 is 15 amino acids. The CDR3 protein is CASSFPRGSTGELFF. Written as DNA, the CDR3 is TGTGCCAGCAGTTTTCCCAGGGGAAGCACCGGGGAGCTGTTTTTT.

The rearrangement links TRBV7-8 to TRBJ2-1; 9 bases fit TRBD1. CDR1 is SGHVS and CDR2 is FQNEAQ in the germline V gene. The CDR3 has 14 amino acids. The V segment lost 2 bases and the J segment 7 bases; nucleotides outside the gene matches: 3. CDR3 bases: TGTGCCAGCAGCTTACGGACAGGGGATAATGAGCAGTTCTTC. It is translated as CASSLRTGDNEQFF.

The rearrangement uses TRBV11-2 and TRBJ1-6; D gene unclear. Deletions cut 5 bases from V and 10 bases from J, with 12 bases between. Germline V gene sequence: CDR1 SGHAT, CDR2 FQNNGV. The CDR3 spans 13 residues. The CDR3 reads CASSLNSPSPLHF. The DNA for the CDR3 is TGTGCCAGCAGCCTAAACTCTCCCTCACCCCTCCACTTT.

The V call is TRBV6-1, the J call TRBJ2-7, with 8 bases fitting TRBD1. The CDR3 length is 13 residues. The germline CDR1 and CDR2 sequences are MNHNS and SASEGT. V shed 1 base and J 11 bases; nucleotides not matched to a gene: 7. The DNA for the CDR3 is TGTGCCAGCAGTGAAGGCAACTCGGGACAGGAGTACGTC. Translation gives CASSEGNSGQEYV.

The V and J genes are TRBV5-8 and TRBJ1-3, with D uncertain. V was pared by 4 bases and J by 0 bases, with 11 bases between. The CDR3 consists of 15 residues. Germline lookup yields CDR1 SGHTS and CDR2 YDEGEE. The CDR3 protein is CASSIGLNSGNTIYF. The CDR3 bases are TGTGCCAGCAGCATAGGACTGAACTCTGGAAACACCATATATTTT.

This chain links TRBV30 with TRBJ2-7; no reliable D call. The germline CDR1 and CDR2 sequences are GTSNPN and SVGIG (reference sequence). This CDR3 has 12 residues. Deletions cut 1 base from V and 1 base from J, with 5 bases between. CDR3 sequence: CAWSEQSYEQYF. The DNA for the CDR3 is TGTGCCTGGAGTGAACAGTCCTACGAGCAGTACTTC. Drawing the rest from reference TRBV30 and TRBJ2-7, the complete variable domain is SQTIHQWPATLVQPVGSPLSLECTVEGTSNPNLYWYRQAAGRGLQLLFYSVGIGQISSEVPQNLSASRPQDRQFILSSKKLLLSDSGFYLCAWSEQSYEQYFGPGTRLTVT.